The rows below give T cell receptor beta chains drawn from one sample of a study of T cell responses to AZD1222 COVID-19 vaccine. Clones were sequenced by immunoSEQ multiplex PCR, and TCRdb holds only the in-frame ones, with some missing. The sample gives about 120,000 clones, 85% to 90% of which show up once; approximately 3.4% is in the top ten. The sequencing here drew on peripheral blood, taken on day 0 of AZD1222 vaccination. The receptors were gathered from an adult in good health. The CDR3 runs from the conserved cysteine through the conserved F or W.

>TRBV6-2/TRBV6-3|TRBJ1-5
CASSYSEGTGRIRSNQPQHF
>TRBV19|TRBJ1-5
CASSPWGGRGQPQHF
>TRBV12-3/TRBV12-4|TRBJ2-3
CASSGLGTDTQYF
>TRBV5-4|TRBJ1-1
CASSHIQGILMNTEAFF
>TRBV24-1|TRBJ1-5
CASEAGNNQPQHF
>TRBV5-1|TRBJ2-3
CASSLTPTDTQYF
>TRBV6-2/TRBV6-3|TRBJ1-2
CASSDRGNYGYTF
>TRBV7-9|TRBJ1-1
CASSQGQMTEAFF
>TRBV29-1|TRBJ1-4
CSASGPEKLFF
>TRBV7-2|TRBJ2-7
CASSFLSGRAYEQYF
>TRBV10-3|TRBJ1-1
CAISESPGTEAFF
>TRBV5-1|TRBJ2-1
CASSGGAGGPHEQFF
>TRBV11-2|TRBJ2-1
CASSLDGTAYNEQFF
>TRBV28|TRBJ1-2
CASSLTGIGGYTF
>TRBV5-5|TRBJ1-1
CASSVLAGNTEAFF
>TRBV19|TRBJ1-3
CASSTQGLYSGNTIYF
>TRBV7-6|TRBJ1-3
CASSLGQNGNTIYF
>TRBV28|TRBJ1-5
CASSFVDGVLQPQHF
>TRBV7-2|TRBJ1-3
CASSPRDGLGNTIYF
>TRBV7-8|TRBJ2-7
CASSFPGGYAYEQYF
>TRBV27|TRBJ1-5
CASSLGQQGSPQHF
>TRBV28|TRBJ2-7
CASSLALQGYEQYF
>TRBV7-9|TRBJ2-1
CASSLAVPTGNEQFF
>TRBV7-2|TRBJ2-7
CASSLWTLAGNYEQYF
>TRBV9|TRBJ1-1
CASSALGRQGAASTEAFF
>TRBV13|TRBJ1-1
CASSLGGGFPEAFF
>TRBV3-1/TRBV3-2|TRBJ2-7
CASSALYEQYF
>TRBV5-1|TRBJ2-1
CASSFGLADEQFF
>TRBV24-1|TRBJ2-3
CATSDPDRVRGTDTQYF
>TRBV5-1|TRBJ1-2
CASSPALYGYTF
>TRBV4-1|TRBJ1-2
CASSQGDRVRNADGYTF
>TRBV5-1|TRBJ1-1
CASSLAKGVNTEAFF
>TRBV7-9|TRBJ2-1
CASSSSGTSGNEQFF
>TRBV28|TRBJ1-2
CASSASGTGIRGGYTF
>TRBV11-2|TRBJ2-7
CASSGSRGPRRQYF
>TRBV15|TRBJ2-3
CATSRTPDTQYF
>TRBV6-6|TRBJ1-6
CASSYSSGGGSPLHF
>TRBV19|TRBJ1-5
CAATPGSNQPQHF
>TRBV6-5|TRBJ1-1
CASSYGRSGLNTEAFF
>TRBV4-3|TRBJ2-7
CASSPTLTGTYEQYF
>TRBV15|TRBJ1-3
CATSKGQGAGNTIYF
>TRBV6-4|TRBJ1-2
CASSDSPGNYGYTF
>TRBV15|TRBJ1-1
CATSHRGYPEAFF
>TRBV6-5|TRBJ2-1
CASSYDRGAEQFF
>TRBV29-1|TRBJ2-1
CSVARAKRVSYNEQFF
>TRBV5-6|TRBJ2-4
CASSPGALRQGAPRNIQYF
>TRBV7-2|TRBJ1-4
CASSPDRGTNEKLFF
>TRBV29-1|TRBJ1-2
CSATQGGDGYTF
>TRBV7-2|TRBJ1-3
CASTPDAGDTIYF
>TRBV3-1/TRBV3-2|TRBJ2-7
CASSQVVGQRVSYEQYF
>TRBV5-6|TRBJ1-4
CASSLGGATNEKLFF
>TRBV6-2/TRBV6-3|TRBJ2-2
CASSLDGNTGELFF
>TRBV5-1|TRBJ1-3
CASSFTGVSGNTIYF
>TRBV10-3|TRBJ1-1
CAISEPGGANTEAFF
>TRBV6-2/TRBV6-3|TRBJ1-2
CASSATTYNYGYTF